These 22 T cell receptor beta chains share one sample of origin, sequenced in a study of early T cells in non-severe SARS-CoV-2 infection. TCRdb itself ran the 5' RACE reads through MiXCR, one entry per CDR3 protein. The table lists about 27,000 distinct CDR3 sequences, roughly 5.3% of them singletons. Material for sequencing was whole blood. These receptors were taken from an adult who was a healthcare worker with PCR-confirmed SARS-CoV-2 infection or an uninfected control (not recorded which).

The table lists this clonotype with a few counts. This rearrangement joins TRBV12-3 or TRBV12-4 to TRBJ1-4; TRBD1 agrees at 9 bases. With V trimmed by 1 base and J by 7 bases, 7 bases remained unmatched. This CDR3 is 16 amino acids long. The CDR3 nucleotides read TGTGCCAGCAGTTTAGGCCCGGGACAGGGTGGTGAAAAACTGTTTTTT. The encoded protein is CASSLGPGQGGEKLFF.

This clonotype was seen repeatedly, ten times or more. In nucleotides, the CDR3 is TGTGCCAGCAGCCGCGCCGGACAGGGGATGAACACTGAAGCTTTCTTT. The encoded protein is CASSRAGQGMNTEAFF. The J gene is TRBJ1-1, the V gene TRBV13; TRBD1 matches 9 bases. Germline trimming cut 5 bases from V and 0 bases from J; bases unmatched to any gene: 7. CDR1 is PRHDT, CDR2 FYEKMQ, per germline (reference sequence). The CDR3 length is 16 residues.

Ten or more counts support this clonotype. J is TRBJ2-5 and V is TRBV20-1; the match to TRBD1 covers 7 bases. V dropped 4 bases and J dropped 5; count of bases not matched to a gene: 16. Germline CDR1 DFQATT, CDR2 SNEGSKA (reference sequence). The CDR3 contains 16 residues. CDR3 nucleotide sequence: TGCAGTGCTAACAACTTGGGACAGCATAGGTGGGAGACCCAGTACTTC. This sequence encodes CSANNLGQHRWETQYF.

The sample holds many counts of this clonotype. The rearrangement uses TRBV6-1 and TRBJ1-4; 7 nucleotides align to TRBD1. The CDR3 extends over 17 amino acids. CDR1 is MNHNS and CDR2 is SASEGT in the germline V gene. V was pared by 2 bases and J by 7 bases, with 13 bases of the junction left unmatched. CDR3 sequence reads: CASSELWAGGGGEKLFF. CDR3 nucleotide sequence: TGTGCCAGCAGTGAACTTTGGGCAGGGGGTGGTGGTGAAAAACTGTTTTTT.

The chain combines TRBV3-1 with TRBJ2-2; 7 bases are a match to TRBD1. V trimming: 1 base; J trimming: 5 bases; junction bases outside the gene matches: 4. The CDR3 totals 15 residues. The germline V gene has CDR1 LGHDT and CDR2 YNNKEL (reference sequence). CDR3 amino acids: CASSQGDRQTGELFF. For the CDR3, the DNA is TGTGCCAGCAGCCAAGGGGACAGACAGACCGGGGAGCTGTTTTTT.

CDR3 bases: TGTGCCAGCTCACCACAGGGTTACAACTCCTACGAGCAGTACTTC. Protein product: CASSPQGYNSYEQYF. The chain uses TRBV18 and TRBJ2-7; D ambiguous. The V gene lost 1 base and the J gene lost 0 bases, with 10 bases spanning the gap. There are 15 residues in the CDR3. The germline V gene encodes CDR1 KGHSH and CDR2 LQKENI.

The sample holds many counts of this clonotype. The chain recombines TRBV19 with TRBJ2-7, with D unresolved. The germline V and J ends were trimmed by 3 bases and 0 bases, with 6 bases remaining between them. This CDR3 is built from 13 residues. Germline lookup yields CDR1 LNHDA and CDR2 SQIVND (reference sequence). The CDR3: CASSMGSSYEQYF. The DNA for the CDR3 is TGTGCCAGTAGTATGGGGTCCTCCTACGAGCAGTACTTC.

Only a few counts were recorded for this clonotype. CDR3 sequence: CAWSAGTGDNEQYF. The CDR3 nucleotides read TGTGCCTGGAGTGCCGGGACAGGGGACAACGAGCAGTACTTC. The chain joins TRBV30 to TRBJ2-7; 10 bases are shared with TRBD1. The length of the CDR3 is 14 residues. Germline CDR1 and CDR2: GTSNPN and SVGIG (reference sequence). The J segment lost 5 bases and the V segment lost 1 base, leaving 5 bases of the junction unmatched.

J is TRBJ1-3 and V is TRBV7-2; D ambiguous. Germline V gene data show CDR1 as SGHTA and CDR2 as FQGNSA. Trimming took 1 base from V and 0 from J, leaving 7 bases between them. The CDR3 runs to 15 residues. This chain's CDR3 is CASSLGQHSGNTIYF. CDR3 bases: TGTGCCAGCAGCTTAGGGCAACACTCTGGAAACACCATATATTTT.

This clonotype was detected ten times or more. The V gene is TRBV5-3, the J gene TRBJ2-3; D perhaps matches TRBD2 (6 bases). TRBV5-3 is treated as an ORF (open reading frame) with a function not yet certain. Trimming shortened V by 4 bases and J by 5 bases, and 14 bases separated the two germline ends. CDR3 length equals 14 residues. The CDR3 sequence is CARSHRLVKDTQYF. As DNA, the CDR3 is TGTGCCAGAAGCCATCGACTAGTTAAAGATACGCAGTATTTT.

This clonotype was picked up many times. The J gene is TRBJ2-7, the V gene TRBV4-1, with D perhaps matching TRBD2 (6 bases). This CDR3 region has 16 residues. The ends were cut back, 1 base at V and 2 bases at J, with 15 bases in the middle. Germline-derived CDR1 and CDR2 are MGHRA and YSYEKL. For the CDR3, the DNA is TGCGCCAGCAGCCAAGCCCAAACCGGGACTGCCTACGAGCAGTACTTC. Protein: CASSQAQTGTAYEQYF.

CDR3 region: CASSPSTLTQPQHF. For the CDR3, the DNA is TGTGCCAGCAGCCCTAGCACCCTCACCCAGCCCCAGCATTTT. The chain uses TRBV12-3 or TRBV12-4 and TRBJ1-5; D gene uncertain. V lost 6 bases to trimming and J lost 7 bases, with 16 bases between them. The CDR3 spans 14 residues.

For this clonotype: A single base separates this from a much larger clone, so it may be a read error. This sequence joins TRBV15 and TRBJ2-3, with unresolved D. The germline V gene has CDR1 LNHNV and CDR2 YYDKDF (reference sequence). The CDR3 is made up of 14 amino acids. Trimming shortened V by 5 bases and J by 2 bases, and 11 bases separated the two germline ends. The CDR3: CATSPWQNTDTQYF. The CDR3 region has the DNA TGTGCCACCAGCCCGTGGCAGAACACAGATACGCAGTATTTT.

This clonotype has only a few counts. The chain employs TRBV7-6 and TRBJ1-1, with D unclear. V was pared by 3 bases and J by 1 base, with 6 bases between. CDR1 is SGHVS, CDR2 FNYEAQ, per germline. The CDR3 sequence is 13 residues long. The CDR3 protein is CASSFWENTEAFF. The CDR3 nucleotides read TGTGCCAGCAGCTTTTGGGAGAACACTGAAGCTTTCTTT.

Many counts were recorded for this clonotype. The germline gene is not matched at one end of the junction; a read error may be the cause. The genes are TRBV7-7 and TRBJ2-1; 8 bases fit TRBD2. The length of the CDR3 is 15 residues. Per the germline V gene, CDR1 is SSHAT and CDR2 is FNYEAQ (reference sequence). CDR3 DNA sequence: TGTGCTAGCAGCTTAAACCTAGCGGGCACCAATGAGCAGTTCTTC. Translated: CASSLNLAGTNEQFF. Drawing the rest from reference TRBV7-7 and TRBJ2-1, the complete variable domain is GAGVSQSPRYKVTKRGQDVTLRCDPISSHATLYWYQQALGQGPEFLTYFNYEAQPDKSGLPSDRFSAERPEGSISTLTIQRTEQRDSAMYRCASSLNLAGTNEQFFGPGTRLTVL.

This clonotype was detected ten times or more. The CDR3 nucleotides read TGCGCCAGCAGCGGCCCGGGACAGTCTATGGAGCAGTACTTC. It codes for CASSGPGQSMEQYF. The V gene is TRBV5-1, the J gene TRBJ2-7; TRBD1 matches 7 bases. Germline V gene sequence: CDR1 SGHRS, CDR2 YFSETQ. J was trimmed by 7 bases and V by 4 bases; bases with no gene match: 11. There are 14 residues in the CDR3. Supplemented by reference TRBV5-1 and TRBJ2-7, the full variable domain reads KAGVTQTPRYLIKTRGQQVTLSCSPISGHRSVSWYQQTPGQGLQFLFEYFSETQRNKGNFPGRFSGRQFSNSRSEMNVSTLELGDSALYLCASSGPGQSMEQYFGPGTRLTVT.

J is TRBJ1-6 and V is TRBV6-5; maybe TRBD1 (6 bases). The CDR3 length is 17 residues. Germline V gene data show CDR1 as MNHEY and CDR2 as SVGAGI. V lost 6 bases and J lost 7, with 22 bases in between. CDR3 in amino acids: CASSRIPTDRSNSPLHF. The CDR3 DNA is TGTGCCAGCAGCCGAATACCCACCGACAGGAGCAATTCACCCCTCCACTTT.

The rearrangement joins TRBV28 to TRBJ1-1; D is undetermined. The CDR3 sequence is 13 residues long. Trimming cost V 2 bases and J 5 bases, with 9 bases left between them. Germline V CDR1 and CDR2: MDHEN, SYDVKM. The CDR3 sequence is CASSLPGWTEAFF. For the CDR3, the DNA is TGTGCCAGCAGTTTACCGGGATGGACTGAAGCTTTCTTT. The variable domain in full, completed from reference TRBV28 and TRBJ1-1, reads DVKVTQSSRYLVKRTGEKVFLECVQDMDHENMFWYRQDPGLGLRLIYFSYDVKMKEKGDIPEGYSVSREKKERFSLILESASTNQTSMYLCASSLPGWTEAFFGQGTRLTVV.

The sample holds many counts of this clonotype. This rearrangement joins TRBV19 to TRBJ2-3; maybe TRBD2 (5 bases). The germline V gene has CDR1 LNHDA and CDR2 SQIVND (reference sequence). V shed 11 bases and J shed 2 bases, with 20 bases lying between them. The CDR3 is made up of 15 amino acids. Here the CDR3 reads CAPPGGHTHTDTQYF. In nucleotides, the CDR3 is TGTGCCCCGCCGGGCGGGCATACACACACAGATACGCAGTATTTT.

The V and J genes are TRBV6-2 or TRBV6-3 and TRBJ2-1; 11 nucleotides line up with TRBD2. This CDR3 contains 17 residues. Looked up from germline, CDR1 is MNHEY and CDR2 is SVGEGT. V lost 6 bases to trimming and J lost 4 bases; unmatched junction nucleotides: 11. As DNA, the CDR3 is TGTGCCAGCAGACCACCTTATCTAGCGGGGGGTTACAATGAGCAGTTCTTC. This sequence encodes CASRPPYLAGGYNEQFF.

V and J are TRBV18 and TRBJ2-5; 10 nucleotides align to TRBD2. J was trimmed by 7 bases and V by 0 bases; bases with no gene match: 2. Germline V gene sequence: CDR1 KGHSH, CDR2 LQKENI. The CDR3 runs to 14 residues. CDR3 residues: CASSPPSSGGTQYF. The CDR3 DNA follows: TGTGCCAGCTCACCACCCTCTAGCGGGGGGACCCAGTACTTC.

The chain employs TRBV7-6 and TRBJ1-3; perhaps TRBD1 as D (5 bases). Trimming left V 1 base short and J 2 bases short, with 9 bases between. Germline V lookup: CDR1 SGHVS, CDR2 FNYEAQ. The CDR3 is 15 amino acids. The CDR3 DNA reads as TGTGCCAGCAGCTTAGTTCCGGGGGCTGGAAACACCATATATTTT. Translation gives CASSLVPGAGNTIYF.